One sample yielded the 26 T cell receptor beta chains listed below, sequenced in a study of identical twins. Via MiXCR, TCRdb re-called the 5' RACE reads, giving one row per CDR3 protein. The sample contains approximately 500,000 distinct CDR3 sequences, 13% to 15% of which appear only once. A further study also used this sample, focusing on yellow fever vaccine responses in identical twins.

The sample comprised CD4+ T cells sorted from blood. These receptors came from a woman between 18 and 29 years old in good health.

This clonotype turned up a few times. This rearrangement joins TRBV7-2 to TRBJ1-2; 7 bases fit TRBD1. Germline trimming cut 1 base from V and 4 bases from J; bases unmatched to any gene: 6. The CDR3 has 15 amino acids. The germline CDR1 and CDR2 sequences are SGHTA and FQGNSA. The CDR3, as DNA: TGTGCCAGCAGCTTAGTACAGGGGACCCTCTATGGCTACACCTTC. This gives the protein CASSLVQGTLYGYTF.

This chain's CDR3 is CASSGGGKNIQYF. The CDR3 coding sequence is TGTGCCAGCAGCGGCGGGGGCAAAAACATTCAGTACTTC. The chain has TRBV12-3 or TRBV12-4 and TRBJ2-4; 7 bases match TRBD2. The V and J ends lost 6 bases and 3 bases, in that order; junction bases with no gene match: 2. The CDR3 runs to 13 residues.

V usage is TRBV20-1 and J usage is TRBJ2-2, with 11 nucleotides matching TRBD2. V lost 6 bases and J lost 0; bases outside the gene matches: 9. Germline CDR1 and CDR2: DFQATT and SNEGSKA (reference sequence). The CDR3 is 17 amino acids. The chain's CDR3 is CSAKNSGRASNTGELFF. The DNA for the CDR3 is TGCAGTGCCAAAAATAGCGGGAGGGCCTCGAACACCGGGGAGCTGTTTTTT.

This rearrangement joins TRBV5-1 to TRBJ2-2; tentative D call: TRBD2 (6 bases). With 4 bases removed from V and 3 bases from J, the gap between germline ends came to 16 bases. Germline assignment: CDR1 SGHRS and CDR2 YFSETQ. The CDR3 length is 16 residues. This CDR3 is CASSASSEFYTGELFF. In DNA form, the CDR3 reads TGCGCCAGCAGCGCCTCTAGCGAGTTTTACACCGGGGAGCTGTTTTTT.

J is TRBJ2-2 and V is TRBV4-1; unclear D gene. Germline V lookup: CDR1 MGHRA, CDR2 YSYEKL. CDR3 length: 15 residues. With 0 bases removed from V and 7 bases from J, the gap between germline ends came to 12 bases. The CDR3 sequence: CASSQEGGFVGELFF. Here the CDR3 DNA reads TGCGCCAGCAGCCAAGAGGGTGGATTTGTCGGGGAGCTGTTTTTT.

The sample holds a few counts of this clonotype. V and J are TRBV2 and TRBJ2-3; maybe TRBD1 (6 bases). The germline V gene encodes CDR1 SNHLY and CDR2 FYNNEI. V shed 7 bases and J shed 1 base, with 15 bases lying between them. The CDR3 is made up of 15 amino acids. The CDR3 coding sequence is TGTGCCAGCAAGGAGACAGGTGTGGGCACAGATACGCAGTATTTT. The encoded protein is CASKETGVGTDTQYF.

This clonotype was seen more than once but under ten times. The rearrangement joins TRBV24-1 to TRBJ2-5; maybe TRBD1 (6 bases). V was shortened by 1 base and J by 3 bases, with 17 bases between the two germline ends. The CDR3 sequence is 17 residues long. Germline V gives CDR1 KGHDR, CDR2 SFDVKD. CDR3 sequence (DNA): TGTGCCACCAGTGATTTATCTGGGGACAAAAACGAAGAGACCCAGTACTTC. Its protein product is CATSDLSGDKNEETQYF.

This clonotype turned up a few times. V gene TRBV10-3 combines with J gene TRBJ2-3; D is possibly TRBD2 (5 bases). CDR1 and CDR2 (germline): ENHRY, SYGVKD. V gave up 2 bases and J gave up 4 bases, with 13 bases separating them. CDR3 length: 15 amino acids. This CDR3 is CAISETSKGADTQYF. The CDR3 DNA reads TGTGCCATCAGTGAGACTAGTAAGGGCGCAGATACGCAGTATTTT.

This chain uses TRBV19 with TRBJ2-3; D uncertain. The V end was cut by 0 bases, the J end by 2 bases, with 6 bases between. Germline CDR1 is LNHDA and CDR2 is SQIVND (reference sequence). This CDR3 region has 14 residues. The CDR3 loop reads CASSIDPYTDTQYF. The CDR3 DNA sequence: TGTGCCAGTAGTATAGATCCGTACACAGATACGCAGTATTTT.

The chain joins TRBV9 to TRBJ2-4; 10 bases match TRBD2. The length of the CDR3 is 20 residues. Germline V gene data show CDR1 as SGDLS and CDR2 as YYNGEE. V was clipped by 4 bases and J by 2 bases; unmatched bases: 18. CDR3 region: CASSPSLAGDGAGTKNIQYF. CDR3 DNA sequence: TGTGCCAGCAGCCCCTCCCTAGCGGGAGATGGGGCGGGGACCAAAAACATTCAGTACTTC.

This clonotype was recorded a few times. This sequence joins TRBV5-5 and TRBJ1-5, with 9 bases matching TRBD1. The germline V gene encodes CDR1 SGHKS and CDR2 YYEKEE (reference sequence). The CDR3 is 15 amino acids. V lost 4 bases and J lost 9; bases outside the gene matches: 11. CDR3 bases: TGTGCCAGCAGCACGGCGACAGGGGGGCAGTGGCCCCAGCATTTT. It translates to CASSTATGGQWPQHF.

This chain joins TRBV5-5 and TRBJ2-3; D ambiguous. Germline loops: CDR1 SGHKS, CDR2 YYEKEE (reference sequence). V lost 4 bases and J 5 bases, leaving 17 bases between the germline ends. The CDR3 has 15 residues. The CDR3 nucleotides are TGTGCCAGCAGCGCCACCGCTCGACCCGAAGATACGCAGTATTTT. This codes for CASSATARPEDTQYF.

V and J are TRBV12-3 or TRBV12-4 and TRBJ2-7, with D possibly matching TRBD1 (6 bases). The CDR3 is 14 residues long. V lost 2 bases and J lost 3, with 11 bases in between. As DNA, the CDR3 is TGTGCCAGCAGTTTAACAGGGACCAGCTACGAGCAGTACTTC. This gives the protein CASSLTGTSYEQYF.

This clonotype came up many times. V and J are TRBV12-3 or TRBV12-4 and TRBJ2-7, with a possible D match to TRBD1 (5 bases). This CDR3 region has 13 residues. V gave up 5 bases and J gave up 3 bases, with 11 bases separating them. Written as DNA, the CDR3 is TGTGCCAGCAGTCAGGCAGGGAACTACGAGCAGTACTTC. It translates to CASSQAGNYEQYF.

The CDR3 reads CASAGTGAEVYGYTF. In DNA form, the CDR3 reads TGTGCCAGTGCCGGGACAGGGGCTGAGGTCTATGGCTACACCTTC. This sequence joins TRBV6-1 and TRBJ1-2; 10 nucleotides agree with TRBD1. Germline CDR1 reads MNHNS; CDR2 reads SASEGT. This CDR3 spans 15 amino acids. Trimming at V came to 9 bases and at J to 4 bases, leaving 11 bases not matched to a gene.

The J gene is TRBJ2-3, the V gene TRBV5-1; 10 bases match TRBD1. Germline V gene data show CDR1 as SGHRS and CDR2 as YFSETQ. V trimming: 3 bases; J trimming: 4 bases; junction bases outside the gene matches: 11. The CDR3 spans 17 residues. The CDR3 sequence is CASSSIPGTGEPDTQYF. For the CDR3, the DNA is TGCGCCAGCAGCTCGATCCCCGGGACAGGGGAGCCAGATACGCAGTATTTT.

This clonotype was seen a few times. V and J are TRBV11-2 and TRBJ2-6; the match to TRBD2 covers 9 bases. The CDR3 covers 19 residues. Germline CDR1 and CDR2: SGHAT and FQNNGV. The V gene end was trimmed by 0 bases and the J gene end by 0 bases; junction bases not matched to a gene: 6. The CDR3 spells CASSLDLAGTYSGANVLTF. The CDR3 bases are TGTGCCAGCAGCTTAGACCTAGCGGGGACTTACTCTGGGGCCAACGTCCTGACTTTC.

This clonotype was seen repeatedly, ten times or more. This chain connects TRBV4-1 to TRBJ1-3; D uncertain. Trimming removed 4 bases at V and 4 bases at J, with 8 bases between. Per the germline V gene, CDR1 is MGHRA and CDR2 is YSYEKL. The CDR3 length is 13 residues. This chain's CDR3 is CASSPSPGNTIYF. The CDR3 nucleotides read TGCGCCAGCAGCCCCTCCCCAGGAAACACCATATATTTT.

There are a few counts of this clonotype. The J gene is TRBJ2-1, the V gene TRBV21-1; the table gives TRBD1 as D, unverified against the DNA. TRBV21-1 constitutes a pseudogene. The CDR3 sequence is 15 residues long. The CDR3, as DNA: TGTGCCAGCAGCAAAGGTGGGGGAGACCACAATGAGCAGTTCTTC. It translates to CASSKGGGDHNEQFF.

The table lists this clonotype with a few counts. The chain couples TRBV5-1 to TRBJ2-2, with TRBD2 matching over 7 bases. Trimming cost V 4 bases and J 7 bases; bases outside gene matches: 7. Per the germline V gene, CDR1 is SGHRS and CDR2 is YFSETQ. The CDR3 has 14 residues. The CDR3 DNA reads TGCGCCAGCAGCGGAGCTAGCGGTGTCGGGGAGCTGTTTTTT. Translation: CASSGASGVGELFF.

This clonotype was recorded many times. The V and J genes are TRBV12-3 or TRBV12-4 and TRBJ2-5, with D perhaps being TRBD1 or TRBD2 (5 bases each). V lost 4 bases to trimming and J lost 7 bases, with 19 bases between them. The length of the CDR3 is 15 residues. CDR3 bases: TGTGCCAGCAGTTCGGGGCTGGGGCCTTACCGGACCCAGTACTTC. Residues: CASSSGLGPYRTQYF.

The V and J genes are TRBV20-1 and TRBJ2-7, with a weak D call TRBD2 (7 bases). CDR3 length: 15 amino acids. CDR1 DFQATT and CDR2 SNEGSKA come from the germline V gene (reference sequence). V dropped 2 bases and J dropped 5 bases, with 19 bases sitting between them. The chain's CDR3 is CSARTPGGPVDEQYF. DNA of the CDR3: TGCAGTGCTAGAACCCCCGGGGGGCCTGTCGACGAGCAGTACTTC.

The rearrangement uses TRBV10-1 and TRBJ1-3, with 7 bases aligning to TRBD1. The CDR3 totals 16 residues. Looked up from germline, CDR1 is WNHNN and CDR2 is SYGVQD (reference sequence). Germline trimming cut 6 bases from V and 0 bases from J; bases unmatched to any gene: 8. This CDR3 reads CASRPGTASSGNTIYF. The CDR3 DNA sequence: TGCGCCAGCAGACCCGGGACAGCCAGCTCTGGAAACACCATATATTTT.

This clonotype has just a few counts. The chain recombines TRBV29-1 with TRBJ2-3, with D perhaps TRBD1 or TRBD2 (6 bases each). Trimming left V 8 bases short and J 4 bases short, with 16 bases between. Germline CDR1 and CDR2: SQVTM and ANQGSEA. The CDR3 totals 13 residues. CDR3 bases: TGCAGCCAAAGGGACGGGGGCGCAGATACGCAGTATTTT. Translated: CSQRDGGADTQYF.

This chain links TRBV7-9 with TRBJ1-2, with D perhaps TRBD1 (5 bases). This CDR3 comprises 13 residues. The V end lost 5 bases, the J end lost 4 bases, and 11 bases lay between the germline ends. CDR1 is SEHNR, CDR2 FQNEAQ, per germline (reference sequence). The CDR3 DNA follows: TGTGCCAGCAGCCATGGCGGGGGCTATGGCTACACCTTC. Protein sequence: CASSHGGGYGYTF. Supplemented by reference TRBV7-9 and TRBJ1-2, the full variable domain reads DTGVSQNPRHKITKRGQNVTFRCDPISEHNRLYWYRQTLGQGPEFLTYFQNEAQLEKSRLLSDRFSAERPKGSFSTLEIQRTEQGDSAMYLCASSHGGGYGYTFGSGTRLTVV.

This clonotype was seen a few times. The V call is TRBV28, the J call TRBJ2-7; no firm D call. CDR3 size: 12 residues. Per germline, CDR1 MDHEN and CDR2 SYDVKM. Trimming took 4 bases from V and 6 from J, leaving 10 bases between them. CDR3 loop: CASSSGPAEQYF. The CDR3 DNA is TGTGCCAGCAGTTCTGGGCCCGCCGAGCAGTACTTC.